The 28 T cell receptor beta chains below come from one sample, sequenced in a study of blood T cell repertoires in COVID-19. The protocol was immunoSEQ multiplex PCR, while the TCRdb copy is restricted to in-frame clones and leaves out a portion. The top ten clones hold around 3.7% of a sample with 230,000 or so clones, 65% to 85% of them seen once. Specimen: PBMCs or T cells enriched from blood (not recorded which). The receptors come from a man aged 50 to 59 who had recovered from COVID-19.

The chain uses TRBV18 and TRBJ1-3; 7 bases fit TRBD1. The CDR3 is 14 amino acids. Per the germline V gene, CDR1 is KGHSH and CDR2 is LQKENI. Unmatched junction bases numbered 12, after V lost 3 bases and J lost 13 bases. The CDR3 DNA is TGTGCCAGCTCACCGGACAGGTCGTGGGGCCATATATATTTT. Its protein is CASSPDRSWGHIYF.

The chain employs TRBV4-2 and TRBJ1-6; 7 bases align to TRBD1. The germline CDR1 and CDR2 sequences are LGHNA and YNFKEQ. After removal of 2 bases from V and 6 bases from J, the junction contained 10 bases not matched to a gene. The CDR3 covers 17 residues. The CDR3 here is CASSQHHNRGGNSPLHF. The CDR3 coding sequence is TGTGCCAGCAGCCAACACCACAACAGGGGAGGTAATTCACCCCTCCACTTT.

This clone has just one count. This sequence joins TRBV1 and TRBJ2-6; no check of the table's D call, TRBD2, against the DNA was made. TRBV1 is an annotated pseudogene. The CDR3 totals 17 residues. CDR3 in amino acids: CTSSQEDGSSGANVLTF. CDR3 nucleotide sequence: TGCACCAGCAGCCAAGAGGACGGGAGCTCTGGGGCCAACGTCCTGACTTTC.

With respect to this clone: This may come from a read error, since a much larger clone is one base off. The CDR3, as DNA: TGTGCCAGTAGTATAGGGGCGGGGGGGGGAGAGACCCAGTACTTC. Residues: CASSIGAGGGETQYF. The chain links TRBV19 to TRBJ2-5, with 9 bases matching TRBD2. The CDR3 runs 15 residues. V lost 1 base, J lost 4 bases, and 4 bases stayed unmatched. Germline V lookup: CDR1 LNHDA, CDR2 SQIVND (reference sequence).

The rearrangement uses TRBV4-3 and TRBJ2-1; D possibly corresponds to TRBD1 (8 bases). Trimming stripped 0 bases from V and 5 bases from J, with 17 bases between. CDR1 LGHNA and CDR2 YSLEER come from the germline V gene. This CDR3 is built from 17 residues. CDR3 bases: TGCGCCAGCAGCCAAGACCACAGGGGGAGGGCCAACAATGAGCAGTTCTTC. The encoded protein is CASSQDHRGRANNEQFF.

This sequence joins TRBV5-4 and TRBJ1-2; 10 bases align to TRBD1. With V trimmed by 0 bases and J by 7 bases, 12 bases remained unmatched. The CDR3 is made up of 17 amino acids. Germline V gene sequence: CDR1 SGHNT, CDR2 YYREEE (reference sequence). In nucleotides, the CDR3 is TGTGCCAGCAGCTTGGGACAGGGGGCCCAGGCCCTCTCTGGCTACACCTTC. Its protein product is CASSLGQGAQALSGYTF.

The rearrangement joins TRBV18 to TRBJ2-2; 8 bases are a match to TRBD2. Unmatched junction bases numbered 8, after V lost 6 bases and J lost 5 bases. CDR3 length equals 15 residues. From germline, CDR1 is KGHSH and CDR2 LQKENI. The CDR3 protein is CASSPGLAATGELFF. In DNA form, the CDR3 reads TGTGCCAGCTCCCCCGGACTAGCTGCTACCGGGGAGCTGTTTTTT.

CDR3 sequence reads: CASSRAGQRQETQYF. The CDR3 bases are TGTGCCAGCAGCCGGGCAGGACAACGCCAAGAGACCCAGTACTTC. This chain links TRBV4-2 with TRBJ2-5; a possible D gene is TRBD1 (5 bases). Germline V lookup: CDR1 LGHNA, CDR2 YNFKEQ. The CDR3 contains 15 residues. V was pared by 4 bases and J by 1 base, with 13 bases between.

V is TRBV7-9 and J is TRBJ1-4; no definite D call. CDR1 and CDR2 from the germline V gene are SEHNR and FQNEAQ (reference sequence). The germline V and J ends were trimmed by 5 bases and 0 bases, with 10 bases remaining between them. The CDR3 is 15 residues long. The CDR3 sequence: CASSRRESTNEKLFF. CDR3 DNA sequence: TGTGCCAGCAGCCGGCGGGAGTCAACTAATGAAAAACTGTTTTTT.

The rearrangement links TRBV6-5 to TRBJ2-7; a weak D match, TRBD1 (6 bases). V was pared by 5 bases and J by 3 bases, with 17 bases between. The CDR3 is made up of 15 amino acids. From germline, CDR1 is MNHEY and CDR2 SVGAGI. The CDR3 protein is CASSNRALLSYEQYF. As DNA, the CDR3 is TGTGCCAGCAGTAACAGGGCCCTGCTGAGCTACGAGCAGTACTTC.

V is TRBV10-3 and J is TRBJ2-7; TRBD2 is a possible D gene (7 bases). The V gene lost 6 bases and the J gene lost 5 bases, with 14 bases spanning the gap. The CDR3 consists of 13 residues. Germline V lookup: CDR1 ENHRY, CDR2 SYGVKD. The DNA of the CDR3 is TGTGCCATCAGAACAGGGAGGGATGACGAGCAGTACTTC. Its protein product is CAIRTGRDDEQYF.

This rearrangement joins TRBV4-1 to TRBJ1-1, with TRBD1 identical over 10 bases. The V gene end was trimmed by 4 bases and the J gene end by 4 bases; junction bases not matched to a gene: 6. Looked up from germline, CDR1 is MGHRA and CDR2 is YSYEKL. The CDR3 sequence is 15 residues long. This chain's CDR3 is CASSPGTGDSTEAFF. For the CDR3, the DNA is TGCGCCAGCAGCCCCGGGACAGGGGATTCCACTGAAGCTTTCTTT.

This sequence joins TRBV2 and TRBJ1-2; the D gene is possibly TRBD1 (5 bases). The V end lost 7 bases, the J end lost 4 bases, and 16 bases lay between the germline ends. The length of the CDR3 is 14 residues. Germline V gene lookup returns CDR1 SNHLY and CDR2 FYNNEI. CDR3 sequence: CASMPGWTPYGYTF. CDR3 bases: TGTGCCAGCATGCCGGGCTGGACACCCTATGGCTACACCTTC.

The chain uses TRBV29-1 and TRBJ1-1, with D possibly being TRBD1 (6 bases). With 8 bases removed from V and 0 bases from J, the gap between germline ends came to 16 bases. The CDR3 totals 14 residues. Germline loops: CDR1 SQVTM, CDR2 ANQGSEA. The CDR3 coding sequence is TGCAGCTTTAGGGGGGGGGACGTGAACACTGAAGCTTTCTTT. It specifies CSFRGGDVNTEAFF.

This clone was seen only once. The chain recombines TRBV10-3 with TRBJ1-2; TRBD1 matches at 7 bases. Trimming cost V 10 bases and J 7 bases; bases outside gene matches: 15. Germline CDR1 ENHRY, CDR2 SYGVKD. The CDR3 runs 14 residues. The CDR3 DNA follows: TGTGCCACCCGCCGACAGGGAGAAGATGCTGGCTACACCTTC. Translation gives CATRRQGEDAGYTF.

This chain joins TRBV7-3 and TRBJ2-2, with 10 bases lining up with TRBD2. CDR1 and CDR2 (germline): SGHTA, FQGTGA. J gave up 4 bases and V 5 bases, and 7 bases lay outside the gene matches. This CDR3 has 16 amino acids. This CDR3 reads CASSISGGRGTGELFF. CDR3 coding DNA: TGTGCCAGCAGCATTAGCGGGGGGCGTGGCACCGGGGAGCTGTTTTTT. The variable domain in full, completed from reference TRBV7-3 and TRBJ2-2, reads GAGVSQTPSNKVTEKGKYVELRCDPISGHTALYWYRQSLGQGPEFLIYFQGTGAADDSGLPNDRFFAVRPEGSVSTLKIQRTERGDSAVYLCASSISGGRGTGELFFGEGSRLTVL.

The count of this clone is one. This chain uses TRBV3-1 (or the pseudogene TRBV3-2) with TRBJ2-5; 7 bases agree with TRBD1. There are 15 residues in the CDR3. Germline values: CDR1 LGHDT, CDR2 YNNKEL (reference sequence). With 2 bases clipped from V and 1 base from J, the junction kept 4 bases outside the gene matches. The CDR3 loop is CASSQLAGGQETQYF. The DNA of the CDR3 is TGTGCCAGCAGCCAATTAGCAGGGGGCCAAGAGACCCAGTACTTC.

V and J are TRBV10-3 and TRBJ1-2; no firm D call. The germline gives CDR1 ENHRY, CDR2 SYGVKD. With 3 bases removed from V and 4 bases from J, the gap between germline ends came to 9 bases. The CDR3 consists of 13 residues. CDR3 sequence reads: CAISERNTYGYTF. The CDR3 DNA follows: TGTGCCATCAGTGAAAGAAACACCTATGGCTACACCTTC.

The chain combines TRBV4-2 with TRBJ1-4; D gene ambiguous. The CDR3 is 15 amino acids. Trimming removed 4 bases from V and 11 bases from J, with 20 bases in between. Germline CDR1 is LGHNA and CDR2 is YNFKEQ. CDR3 nucleotides: TGTGCCAGCAGCCCCGGGTTTGTTGCGATGAGGAAACTGTTTTTT. This translates into CASSPGFVAMRKLFF.

This chain connects TRBV19 to TRBJ2-1; 14 nucleotides match TRBD2. The trim removed 0 bases at V and 4 bases at J, leaving 8 bases unmatched. Germline V lookup: CDR1 LNHDA, CDR2 SQIVND (reference sequence). The CDR3 extends over 19 amino acids. Here the CDR3 DNA reads TGTGCCAGTAGTATAGAGCGACTAGCGGGAGGGCGGCCGTACAATGAGCAGTTCTTC. Protein product: CASSIERLAGGRPYNEQFF.

The chain is built from TRBV3-1 (or the pseudogene TRBV3-2) and TRBJ1-3; 7 bases fit TRBD1. Germline V gene lookup returns CDR1 LGHDT and CDR2 YNNKEL (reference sequence). The V gene end was trimmed by 1 base and the J gene end by 6 bases; junction bases not matched to a gene: 6. The CDR3 sequence is 15 residues long. The DNA for the CDR3 is TGTGCCAGCAGCCAAGGGGACAGAGACCCAAACACCATATATTTT. It encodes CASSQGDRDPNTIYF.

The chain has TRBV9 and TRBJ1-2, with a weak D call TRBD1 (5 bases). Germline lookup yields CDR1 SGDLS and CDR2 YYNGEE. Trimming left V 3 bases short and J 4 bases short, with 19 bases between. This CDR3 is 16 amino acids long. The CDR3 region is CASSAEYGTEVYGYTF. DNA for the CDR3: TGTGCCAGCAGCGCCGAGTACGGGACTGAAGTCTATGGCTACACCTTC.

This clone showed up just once. V usage is TRBV27 and J usage is TRBJ2-7, with D possibly matching TRBD1 (7 bases). Trimming stripped 6 bases from V and 6 bases from J, with 15 bases between. CDR1 and CDR2 (germline): MNHEY, SMNVEV (reference sequence). CDR3 size: 13 residues. In nucleotides, the CDR3 is TGTGCCAGCAGGGTCAGGGGGGCGGGCGAGCAGTACTTC. Its protein is CASRVRGAGEQYF.

The sample holds one count of this clone. This sequence joins TRBV25-1 and TRBJ2-6; TRBD1 might be the D (6 bases). The germline V and J ends were trimmed by 0 bases and 1 base, with 7 bases remaining between them. Germline-derived CDR1 and CDR2 are MGHDK and SYGVNS. The CDR3 runs 16 residues. The CDR3 DNA reads TGTGCCAGCAGTGAATATAGGGGGTCTGGGGCCAACGTCCTGACTTTC. This translates into CASSEYRGSGANVLTF.

The gene calls are TRBV29-1 and TRBJ2-7; 9 bases fit TRBD1. Trimming removed 7 bases from V and 5 bases from J; junction bases left unmatched: 9. Germline V lookup: CDR1 SQVTM, CDR2 ANQGSEA. CDR3 length equals 13 residues. In nucleotides, the CDR3 is TGCAGCGGCGGACAGGGGTTTAGCAACGAGCAGTACTTC. Its protein is CSGGQGFSNEQYF.

V is TRBV19 and J is TRBJ1-1, with D possibly being TRBD1 (5 bases). CDR3 size: 13 residues. V lost 0 bases and J 11 bases, leaving 13 bases between the germline ends. The germline V gene has CDR1 LNHDA and CDR2 SQIVND (reference sequence). The CDR3: CASSIDPAGTAFF. CDR3 in DNA: TGTGCCAGTAGTATAGATCCAGCGGGGACCGCTTTCTTT.

J is TRBJ1-1 and V is TRBV15; 10 bases map to TRBD1. The CDR3 extends over 13 amino acids. The V gene end was trimmed by 5 bases and the J gene end by 4 bases; junction bases not matched to a gene: 1. In germline, CDR1 is LNHNV, CDR2 YYDKDF (reference sequence). The CDR3 region is CATSGQGGTEAFF. The CDR3, as DNA: TGTGCCACCAGCGGACAGGGGGGCACTGAAGCTTTCTTT.

V usage is TRBV10-3 and J usage is TRBJ1-6, with D possibly matching TRBD1 (5 bases). V lost 2 bases and J lost 7, with 12 bases in between. Per germline, CDR1 ENHRY and CDR2 SYGVKD. CDR3 length: 15 residues. The CDR3 protein is CAISEPDISNSPLHF. CDR3 DNA: TGTGCCATCAGTGAGCCGGACATAAGCAATTCACCCCTCCACTTT.